Below, 20 T cell receptor beta chains from the same sample are listed, as sequenced in a study of glioma-infiltrating T cells after dendritic cell vaccination. Time point reported: after dendritic cell vaccination, including at tumor progression/relapse. The assay was immunoSEQ multiplex PCR, and TCRdb's table has in-frame clones only and misses some. The table shows 100,000 or so clones, with 80% occurring only once. The sample in question was blood, obtained after dendritic cell vaccination. These receptors all stem from a human donor with glioblastoma.

A few counts support this clone. This sequence joins TRBV19 and TRBJ1-1; 9 nucleotides line up with TRBD1. The CDR3 is 16 amino acids. V shed 3 bases and J 10 bases; nucleotides not matched to a gene: 15. Germline loops: CDR1 LNHDA, CDR2 SQIVND (reference sequence). CDR3 region: CASSMKGTTGGASAFF. The CDR3 nucleotides are TGTGCCAGTAGTATGAAGGGAACTACAGGGGGCGCGTCAGCTTTCTTT.

This chain joins TRBV7-9 and TRBJ1-3; D might be TRBD1 (5 bases). CDR1 is SEHNR, CDR2 FQNEAQ, per germline (reference sequence). V was cut by 4 bases and J by 4 bases, with 5 bases left in between. CDR3 length: 12 amino acids. CDR3 nucleotide sequence: TGTGCCAGCAGCTACAGGGGAAACACCATATATTTT. Its protein is CASSYRGNTIYF.

The chain employs TRBV5-1 and TRBJ1-2, with D unclear. V was trimmed by 3 bases and J by 5 bases, leaving 11 bases between them. Germline V CDR1 and CDR2: SGHRS, YFSETQ. The CDR3 is 13 amino acids. The CDR3, as DNA: TGCGCCAGCAGCTCGGAGGGAATATATGGCTACACCTTC. This codes for CASSSEGIYGYTF. Combining the CDR3 with reference TRBV5-1 and TRBJ1-2 gives the whole variable domain KAGVTQTPRYLIKTRGQQVTLSCSPISGHRSVSWYQQTPGQGLQFLFEYFSETQRNKGNFPGRFSGRQFSNSRSEMNVSTLELGDSALYLCASSSEGIYGYTFGSGTRLTVV.

CDR3 DNA: TGTGCCTGGACCAAAGGGGGTTCTGAAGCTTTCTTT. Translated, it gives CAWTKGGSEAFF. The chain recombines TRBV30 with TRBJ1-1, with a tentative D call TRBD1 (6 bases). The CDR3 is 12 amino acids. V was shortened by 4 bases and J by 6 bases, with 12 bases between the two germline ends. Per the germline V gene, CDR1 is GTSNPN and CDR2 is SVGIG (reference sequence).

V gene TRBV18 combines with J gene TRBJ2-5, with 7 bases lining up with TRBD1. This CDR3 spans 17 amino acids. The junction had 21 bases not matched to a gene; V was cut back by 4 bases and J by 10 bases. Germline V gene data show CDR1 as KGHSH and CDR2 as LQKENI. Written as DNA, the CDR3 is TGTGCCAGCTCACGACCTGACAGGGTCGACTCCCAACAACTCCAGTACTTC. It encodes CASSRPDRVDSQQLQYF.

The J gene is TRBJ1-2, the V gene TRBV28; 8 bases agree with TRBD1. The CDR3 consists of 17 residues. V was pared by 6 bases and J by 1 base, with 13 bases of the junction left unmatched. Germline values: CDR1 MDHEN, CDR2 SYDVKM. The CDR3 nucleotides are TGTGCCAGCAGCCAGGGACAGGAGATGATACGTAACTATGGCTACACCTTC. Protein: CASSQGQEMIRNYGYTF.

The chain is built from TRBV6-1 and TRBJ1-1; a possible D gene is TRBD1 (5 bases). The CDR3 extends over 13 amino acids. Germline CDR1 and CDR2: MNHNS and SASEGT. The V and J ends lost 5 bases and 1 base respectively, with 8 bases between them. For the CDR3, the DNA is TGTGCCAGCAGTCTGACAGAGAACACTGAAGCTTTCTTT. It codes for CASSLTENTEAFF.

This clone was observed a handful of times. The V gene is TRBV27, the J gene TRBJ2-7, with 9 bases lining up with TRBD2. V lost 6 bases and J lost 6; bases outside the gene matches: 9. Germline V gene lookup returns CDR1 MNHEY and CDR2 SMNVEV (reference sequence). The CDR3 loop spans 14 amino acids. The CDR3 coding sequence is TGTGCCAGCAGACGCGAACCACTAGCGGGCGAGCAGTACTTC. This gives the protein CASRREPLAGEQYF.

The J gene is TRBJ1-2, the V gene TRBV28, with D possibly TRBD1 on 5 matching bases. The CDR3 loop spans 12 amino acids. Germline CDR1 and CDR2: MDHEN and SYDVKM. V was shortened by 7 bases and J by 4 bases, with 10 bases between the two germline ends. CDR3 protein: CASTYRGYGYTF. In DNA, the CDR3 is TGTGCCAGCACTTATAGGGGCTATGGCTACACCTTC.

The table lists this clone with a count of one. The chain joins TRBV5-4 to TRBJ2-7; TRBD1 might be the D (5 bases). Germline CDR1 is SGHNT and CDR2 is YYREEE (reference sequence). The CDR3 extends over 15 amino acids. V lost 2 bases to trimming and J lost 6 bases, with 18 bases between them. The CDR3 coding sequence is TGTGCCAGCAGCTTAAATCTGGGCAGGGTATCCGAGCAGTACTTC. It specifies CASSLNLGRVSEQYF.

This rearrangement joins TRBV27 to TRBJ2-1; D is perhaps TRBD1 (6 bases). The CDR3 runs 16 residues. Germline CDR1 reads MNHEY; CDR2 reads SMNVEV (reference sequence). Trimming removed 6 bases from V and 3 bases from J, with 18 bases in between. The CDR3 DNA reads TGTGCCAGCAGAGACAGGTCTGACTTAAACTACAATGAGCAGTTCTTC. It specifies CASRDRSDLNYNEQFF.

This chain joins TRBV14 and TRBJ1-2; tentative D call: TRBD1 (5 bases). V lost 1 base and J 7 bases, leaving 16 bases between the germline ends. The CDR3 spans 15 residues. Germline V lookup: CDR1 SGHDN, CDR2 FVKESK. The CDR3: CASSQAGTGGSGYTF. The CDR3, as DNA: TGTGCCAGCAGCCAAGCCGGGACCGGGGGGTCTGGCTACACCTTC. Full variable domain (rest looked up from reference TRBV14 and TRBJ1-2): EAGVTQFPSHSVIEKGQTVTLRCDPISGHDNLYWYRRVMGKEIKFLLHFVKESKQDESGMPNNRFLAERTGGTYSTLKVQPAELEDSGVYFCASSQAGTGGSGYTFGSGTRLTVV.

This chain uses TRBV19 with TRBJ1-1; a weak D match, TRBD1 (5 bases). This CDR3 has 14 residues. The germline gives CDR1 LNHDA, CDR2 SQIVND (reference sequence). V lost 6 bases to trimming and J lost 1 base, with 12 bases between them. In DNA, the CDR3 is TGTGCCAGTAGGATCAGCGGGGCGAACACTGAAGCTTTCTTT. Translating gives CASRISGANTEAFF.

The CDR3 loop reads CASSLAGTGRGYEQYF. The CDR3 DNA sequence: TGCGCCAGCAGCTTGGCCGGAACCGGGAGAGGCTACGAGCAGTACTTC. This chain uses TRBV5-1 with TRBJ2-7; D possibly corresponds to TRBD2 (6 bases). V was cut by 0 bases and J by 3 bases, with 16 bases left in between. This CDR3 has 16 residues. Germline V lookup: CDR1 SGHRS, CDR2 YFSETQ.

The chain carries TRBV11-2 and TRBJ2-1; TRBD2 matches at 15 bases. This CDR3 is built from 17 residues. After removal of 5 bases from V and 6 bases from J, the junction contained 8 bases not matched to a gene. Germline CDR1 SGHAT, CDR2 FQNNGV. The DNA for the CDR3 is TGTGCCAGCAGCCCGGGACTAGCGGGAGGCCCTGGCAATGAGCAGTTCTTC. Protein sequence: CASSPGLAGGPGNEQFF.

This clone was found a few times. This chain connects TRBV11-2 to TRBJ1-1; 7 bases line up with TRBD1. Germline V gives CDR1 SGHAT, CDR2 FQNNGV. The CDR3 is made up of 14 amino acids. V lost 5 bases and J lost 3; bases outside the gene matches: 6. The CDR3 nucleotides read TGTGCCAGCAGCGTCCAAGACAGGGACACTGAAGCTTTCTTT. This translates into CASSVQDRDTEAFF. The full variable domain, its missing parts supplied by reference TRBV11-2 and TRBJ1-1, is EAGVAQSPRYKIIEKRQSVAFWCNPISGHATLYWYQQILGQGPKLLIQFQNNGVVDDSQLPKDRFSAERLKGVDSTLKIQPAKLEDSAVYLCASSVQDRDTEAFFGQGTRLTVV.

V is TRBV6-1 and J is TRBJ2-3, with 7 bases aligning to TRBD2. This CDR3 comprises 15 residues. CDR1 and CDR2 from the germline V gene are MNHNS and SASEGT. Trimming removed 5 bases from V and 0 bases from J; junction bases left unmatched: 5. Here the CDR3 reads CASSLLASSTDTQYF. CDR3 coding DNA: TGTGCCAGCAGTTTACTAGCGAGTAGCACAGATACGCAGTATTTT.

Regarding this clone: Within the sample, other DNA sequences also encode this same CDR3. The V call is TRBV28, the J call TRBJ1-1, with unresolved D. Germline V gene data show CDR1 as MDHEN and CDR2 as SYDVKM. The CDR3 loop spans 11 amino acids. Trimming took 6 bases from V and 1 from J, leaving 3 bases between them. In DNA, the CDR3 is TGTGCCAGCAGGGCGAACACTGAAGCTTTCTTT. Protein product: CASRANTEAFF.

The rearrangement joins TRBV2 to TRBJ2-7, with D maybe TRBD2 (5 bases). V was shortened by 2 bases and J by 5 bases, with 13 bases between the two germline ends. The CDR3 sequence is 14 residues long. The germline V gene encodes CDR1 SNHLY and CDR2 FYNNEI. The CDR3 bases are TGTGCCAGCAGTGAAACTCTAGCTCCCAACGAGCAGTACTTC. It codes for CASSETLAPNEQYF.

The V gene is TRBV21-1, the J gene TRBJ2-1; TRBD2, the D gene given by the table, was not confirmed from the DNA. TRBV21-1 is a known pseudogene. The CDR3 is made up of 17 amino acids. The chain's CDR3 is CASSELIATHSDNEQFF. The DNA for the CDR3 is TGTGCCAGCAGCGAGTTAATAGCTACCCATTCCGACAATGAGCAGTTCTTC.